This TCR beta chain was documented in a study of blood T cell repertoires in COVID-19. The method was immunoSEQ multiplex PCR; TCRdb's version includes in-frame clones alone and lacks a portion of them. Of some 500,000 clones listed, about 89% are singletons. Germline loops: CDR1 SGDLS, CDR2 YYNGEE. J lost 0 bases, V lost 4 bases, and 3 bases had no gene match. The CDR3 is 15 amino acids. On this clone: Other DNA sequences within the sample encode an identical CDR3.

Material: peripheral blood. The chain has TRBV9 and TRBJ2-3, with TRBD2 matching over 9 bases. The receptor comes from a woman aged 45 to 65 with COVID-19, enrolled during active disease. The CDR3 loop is CASSFSGGSTDTQYF. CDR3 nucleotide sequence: TGTGCCAGCAGCTTTAGCGGGGGTAGCACAGATACGCAGTATTTT.